Presented here are 14 T cell receptor beta chains from one specimen sequenced in a study of cytomegalovirus exposure and HLA in healthy donors. Researchers ran the PCR with 60 Vbeta and 13 Jbeta primers. Some clones are missing from TCRdb's copy, which holds only in-frame ones; the method was immunoSEQ multiplex PCR. The sample includes roughly 160,000 clones, around 73% of them seen just once. Specimen: PBMCs. These receptors were taken from a woman aged 18-29 years in good health and CMV-seropositive.

In DNA form, the CDR3 reads TGTGCCAGCAGTTCCGGGCTGGGGGCGCCCGCCCCTTACGAGCAGTACTTC. Its protein product is CASSSGLGAPAPYEQYF. This sequence joins TRBV13 and TRBJ2-5; D perhaps matches TRBD1 (6 bases). The J call may be wrong; the DNA end is better matched by TRBJ2-7. Germline CDR1 is PRHDT and CDR2 is FYEKMQ (reference sequence). CDR3 length: 17 amino acids.

This clone was seen more than once but under ten times. The chain recombines TRBV4-1 with TRBJ2-5, with 10 nucleotides matching TRBD2. Germline V gene lookup returns CDR1 MGHRA and CDR2 YSYEKL. The CDR3 is 16 residues long. V shed 4 bases and J 1 base; nucleotides not matched to a gene: 6. The CDR3 loop reads CASSPPSGGLQETQYF. CDR3 sequence (DNA): TGCGCCAGCAGCCCCCCTAGCGGGGGCCTCCAAGAGACCCAGTACTTC.

J is TRBJ2-1 and V is TRBV5-6; 12 bases agree with TRBD2. V dropped 2 bases and J dropped 4; count of bases not matched to a gene: 4. Germline-derived CDR1 and CDR2 are SGHDT and YYEEEE. This CDR3 contains 16 residues. The CDR3 DNA sequence: TGTGCCAGCAGCTTCGGACTAGCGGGGACTTACAATGAGCAGTTCTTC. Translating gives CASSFGLAGTYNEQFF. Drawing the rest from reference TRBV5-6 and TRBJ2-1, the complete variable domain is DAGVTQSPTHLIKTRGQQVTLRCSPKSGHDTVSWYQQALGQGPQFIFQYYEEEERQRGNFPDRFSGHQFPNYSSELNVNALLLGDSALYLCASSFGLAGTYNEQFFGPGTRLTVL.

This clone was observed a few times. One end of the junction does not line up with germline, which may come from a read error. The chain carries TRBV7-7 and TRBJ2-2; a weak D match, TRBD1 (5 bases). Germline V gene sequence: CDR1 SSHAT, CDR2 FNYEAQ (reference sequence). This CDR3 has 15 amino acids. CDR3: CASSFDSSNTGELFF. The CDR3 nucleotides read TGTGCTAGCAGCTTCGACAGTTCGAACACCGGGGAGCTGTTTTTT. Using reference TRBV7-7 and TRBJ2-2 for the parts outside the CDR3, the full variable domain is GAGVSQSPRYKVTKRGQDVTLRCDPISSHATLYWYQQALGQGPEFLTYFNYEAQPDKSGLPSDRFSAERPEGSISTLTIQRTEQRDSAMYRCASSFDSSNTGELFFGEGSRLTVL.

Details on this clone: Its ends do not fully match the called genes, so a read error is possible. The rearrangement links TRBV2 to TRBJ2-5; tentative D call: TRBD1 (6 bases). The J call may be wrong; the DNA end is better matched by TRBJ2-7. CDR3 size: 11 residues. Per the germline V gene, CDR1 is SNHLY and CDR2 is FYNNEI. DNA for the CDR3: TGTACCAGCCGGACAGCCTACGAGCAGTACTTC. This encodes CTSRTAYEQYF.

The chain carries TRBV28 and TRBJ1-1; TRBD1 might be the D (5 bases). Trimming removed 5 bases from V and 5 bases from J, with 15 bases in between. This CDR3 region has 14 residues. CDR1 and CDR2 from the germline V gene are MDHEN and SYDVKM. The CDR3 sequence is CASSPPGGSTEAFF. CDR3 nucleotides: TGTGCCAGCAGTCCCCCCGGGGGGAGTACTGAAGCTTTCTTT.

This clone showed up just a few times. The chain combines TRBV6-6 with TRBJ2-6; D uncertain. The CDR3 totals 15 residues. V lost 8 bases to trimming and J lost 0 bases, with 11 bases between them. CDR1 and CDR2 from the germline V gene are MNHNY and SVGAGI (reference sequence). CDR3 residues: CASGRVFSGANVLTF. CDR3 nucleotide sequence: TGTGCCAGCGGTAGAGTCTTCTCTGGGGCCAACGTCCTGACTTTC.

The V gene is TRBV27, the J gene TRBJ2-7; 10 nucleotides align to TRBD1. The length of the CDR3 is 15 residues. Germline-derived CDR1 and CDR2 are MNHEY and SMNVEV (reference sequence). V gave up 7 bases and J gave up 3 bases; unmatched junction bases: 9. CDR3 sequence: CASKSEGQGIYEQYF. The CDR3 DNA follows: TGTGCCAGCAAGAGCGAGGGACAGGGGATCTACGAGCAGTACTTC.

This chain links TRBV27 with TRBJ1-1; D unresolved. Germline CDR1 reads MNHEY; CDR2 reads SMNVEV (reference sequence). This CDR3 contains 14 residues. Trimming cost V 7 bases and J 4 bases, with 16 bases left between them. This chain's CDR3 is CASNTAVGGTEAFF. The DNA for the CDR3 is TGTGCCAGCAATACTGCCGTCGGAGGCACTGAAGCTTTCTTT.

The gene calls are TRBV4-2 and TRBJ2-2; 11 positions agree with TRBD2. Losses at the gene ends were 0 bases for V and 8 bases for J; bases not matched to a gene: 11. The CDR3 is 18 residues long. Per the germline V gene, CDR1 is LGHNA and CDR2 is YNFKEQ. CDR3 amino acids: CASSQDLLVAGGGGELFF. The CDR3 region has the DNA TGTGCCAGCAGCCAAGACCTCCTAGTAGCGGGGGGGGGTGGGGAGCTGTTTTTT.

In this sample, this clone turned up a few times. The chain joins TRBV11-1 to TRBJ2-5, with D possibly being TRBD2 (7 bases). Germline V CDR1 and CDR2: SGHAT, FQDESV (reference sequence). The CDR3 has 15 residues. Deletions cut 3 bases from V and 3 bases from J, with 14 bases between. CDR3 sequence reads: CASSFIRGLKETQYF. The CDR3 coding sequence is TGTGCCAGCAGCTTTATCAGGGGACTAAAAGAGACCCAGTACTTC.

J is TRBJ2-7 and V is TRBV25-1; maybe TRBD2 (6 bases). Germline CDR1 is MGHDK and CDR2 is SYGVNS. There are 15 residues in the CDR3. V was shortened by 2 bases and J by 4 bases, with 15 bases between the two germline ends. The DNA for the CDR3 is TGTGCCAGCAGTGAACAAGGGACTGACAGTTACGAGCAGTACTTC. Translated: CASSEQGTDSYEQYF.

This chain uses TRBV5-4 with TRBJ2-3; D is possibly TRBD2 (6 bases). Trimming cost V 4 bases and J 1 base, with 10 bases left between them. This CDR3 contains 14 residues. Germline V lookup: CDR1 SGHNT, CDR2 YYREEE (reference sequence). Here the CDR3 reads CASSRDSGTDTQYF. DNA of the CDR3: TGTGCCAGCAGCCGGGACTCCGGCACAGATACGCAGTATTTT.

This clone was detected a few times. The V and J genes are TRBV2 and TRBJ1-4; weak D call: TRBD1 (5 bases). V lost 9 bases to trimming and J lost 11 bases, with 10 bases between them. Germline CDR1 is SNHLY and CDR2 is FYNNEI. This CDR3 has 10 amino acids. In nucleotides, the CDR3 is TGTGCCAGTGGGGGGGGGAAACTGTTTTTT. Translated, it gives CASGGGKLFF.